This entry is about one TCR beta chain. This sample also contains other DNA sequences that code for the same CDR3. Assay: immunoSEQ multiplex PCR; the TCRdb copy retains only in-frame clones and omits some. The table has 95,000 to 150,000 clones, 85% to 95% seen once. CDR3 length: 16 amino acids. V dropped 5 bases and J dropped 0 bases, with 16 bases sitting between them. Germline lookup yields CDR1 MDHEN and CDR2 SYDVKM. This specimen belongs to a study of OX40 agonist ivuxolimab in advanced cancers. Across the whole study: The diagnoses of dose-escalation patients were hepatocellular carcinoma, melanoma, renal cell or head and neck cancer.

Specimen: CD4+ or CD8+ T cells sorted from blood, collected in a trial of the OX40 agonist ivuxolimab. This sequence was found in an adult with an advanced solid tumor such as melanoma, head and neck, liver or kidney cancer. This chain connects TRBV28 to TRBJ1-1; D perhaps matches TRBD1 (6 bases). CDR3 nucleotide sequence: TGTGCCAGCAGTGAGGGGGGGCGCGGGATGAACACTGAAGCTTTCTTT. Translation: CASSEGGRGMNTEAFF.